The clone carrying this T cell receptor beta chain appeared a single time. The source of the sample is a study of radiation and T cells in renal cell carcinoma. TCRdb keeps only in-frame clones here, not all; method: immunoSEQ multiplex PCR. This table has nearly 50,000 clones, roughly 83% appearing once. This CDR3 has 13 amino acids. Germline V gives CDR1 SGHAT, CDR2 FQNNGV. The V segment lost 3 bases and the J segment 6 bases; nucleotides outside the gene matches: 3. Stated time point: baseline pretreatment blood. Sample treatment: 15 Gy SBRT to primary tumor, nephrectomy 4 weeks later. The specimen was blood, collected from a patient whose treatment included radiotherapy and nephrectomy. The chain is built from TRBV11-2 and TRBJ1-2; TRBD1 matches 8 bases. The receptor was derived from a woman in her 70s with renal cell carcinoma. The CDR3 nucleotides read TGTGCCAGCAGCTTGACGACAGGGGATGGCTACACCTTC. Protein: CASSLTTGDGYTF.